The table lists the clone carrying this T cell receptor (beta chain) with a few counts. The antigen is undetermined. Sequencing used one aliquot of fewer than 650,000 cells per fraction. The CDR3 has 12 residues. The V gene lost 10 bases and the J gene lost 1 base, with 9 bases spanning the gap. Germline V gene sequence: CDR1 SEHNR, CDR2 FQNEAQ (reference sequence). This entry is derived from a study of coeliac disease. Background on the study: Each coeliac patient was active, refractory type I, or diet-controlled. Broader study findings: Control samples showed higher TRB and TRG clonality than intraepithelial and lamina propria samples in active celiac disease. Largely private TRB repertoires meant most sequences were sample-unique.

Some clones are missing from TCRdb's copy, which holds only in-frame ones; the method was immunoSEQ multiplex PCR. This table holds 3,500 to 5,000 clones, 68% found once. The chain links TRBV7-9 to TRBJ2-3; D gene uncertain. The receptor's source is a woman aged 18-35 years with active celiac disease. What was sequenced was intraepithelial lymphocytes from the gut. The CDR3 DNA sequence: TGTGCCATCCTGGCCCGCACAGATACGCAGTATTTT. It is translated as CAILARTDTQYF.